This T cell receptor (beta chain) was identified in a study of blood T cell repertoires in COVID-19. Some clones are missing from TCRdb's copy, which holds only in-frame ones; the method was immunoSEQ multiplex PCR. This sample carries a few hundred thousand clones, roughly 90% of them seen once, and the ten largest clones take nearly 7%. Sequencing was done on a sample of peripheral blood. The sequence was obtained from a young woman with COVID-19, enrolled during active disease.

In nucleotides, the CDR3 is TGTGCCAGCAGTTTCCTGACGGGGAACACTGAAGCTTTCTTT. Its translation: CASSFLTGNTEAFF. The gene calls are TRBV28 and TRBJ1-1, with D unclear. Germline CDR1 MDHEN, CDR2 SYDVKM. V lost 3 bases to trimming and J lost 1 base, with 9 bases between them. The CDR3 totals 14 residues.